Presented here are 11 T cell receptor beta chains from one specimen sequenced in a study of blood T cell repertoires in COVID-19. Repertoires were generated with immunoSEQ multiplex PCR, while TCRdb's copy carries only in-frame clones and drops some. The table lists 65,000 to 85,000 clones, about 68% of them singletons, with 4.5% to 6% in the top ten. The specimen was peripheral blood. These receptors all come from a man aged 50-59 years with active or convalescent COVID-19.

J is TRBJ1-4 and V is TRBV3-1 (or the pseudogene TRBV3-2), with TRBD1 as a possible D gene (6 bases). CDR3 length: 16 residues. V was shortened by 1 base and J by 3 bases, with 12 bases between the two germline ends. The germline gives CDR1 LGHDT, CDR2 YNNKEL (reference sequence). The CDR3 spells CASSQVGGRANEKLFF. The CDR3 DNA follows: TGTGCCAGCAGCCAAGTAGGGGGAAGGGCTAATGAAAAACTGTTTTTT.

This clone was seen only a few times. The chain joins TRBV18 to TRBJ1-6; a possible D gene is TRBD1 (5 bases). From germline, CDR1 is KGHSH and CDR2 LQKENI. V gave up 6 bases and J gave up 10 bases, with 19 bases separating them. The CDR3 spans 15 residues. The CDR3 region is CASSPGTTDASPLHF. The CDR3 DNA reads TGTGCCAGCTCCCCCGGGACTACTGACGCGTCACCCCTCCACTTT.

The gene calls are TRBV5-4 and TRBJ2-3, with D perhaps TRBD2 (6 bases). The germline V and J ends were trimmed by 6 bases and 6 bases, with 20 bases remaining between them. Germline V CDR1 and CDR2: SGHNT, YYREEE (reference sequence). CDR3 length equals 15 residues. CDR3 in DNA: TGTGCCAGCACCCGAGGGGCGGGGCTGGGGGATACGCAGTATTTT. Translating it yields CASTRGAGLGDTQYF.

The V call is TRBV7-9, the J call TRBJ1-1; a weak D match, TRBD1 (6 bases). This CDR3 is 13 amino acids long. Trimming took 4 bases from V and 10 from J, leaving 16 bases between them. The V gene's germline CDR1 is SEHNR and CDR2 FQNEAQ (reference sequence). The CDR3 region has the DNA TGTGCCAGCAGCTCGCCCCCGGGACACGGAGCTTTCTTT. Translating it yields CASSSPPGHGAFF.

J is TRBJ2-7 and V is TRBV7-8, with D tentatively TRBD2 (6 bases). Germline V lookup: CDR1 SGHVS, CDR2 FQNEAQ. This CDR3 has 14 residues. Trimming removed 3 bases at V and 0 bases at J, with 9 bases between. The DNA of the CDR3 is TGTGCCAGCAGCTTTGGGGGGATCTCCTACGAGCAGTACTTC. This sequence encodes CASSFGGISYEQYF.

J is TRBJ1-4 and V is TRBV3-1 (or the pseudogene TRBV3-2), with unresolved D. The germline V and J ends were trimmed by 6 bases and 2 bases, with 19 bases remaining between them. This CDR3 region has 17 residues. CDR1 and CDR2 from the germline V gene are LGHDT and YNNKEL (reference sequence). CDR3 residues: CASSPREWVRTNEKLFF. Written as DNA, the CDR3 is TGTGCCAGCAGTCCAAGGGAGTGGGTTCGGACTAATGAAAAACTGTTTTTT.

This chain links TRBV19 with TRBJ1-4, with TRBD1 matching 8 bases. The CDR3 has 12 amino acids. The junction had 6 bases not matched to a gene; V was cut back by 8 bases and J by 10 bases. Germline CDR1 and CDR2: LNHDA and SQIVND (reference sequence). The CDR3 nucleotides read TGTGCCAGTGGGGGGACAGGCGGAAAACTGTTTTTT. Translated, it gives CASGGTGGKLFF.

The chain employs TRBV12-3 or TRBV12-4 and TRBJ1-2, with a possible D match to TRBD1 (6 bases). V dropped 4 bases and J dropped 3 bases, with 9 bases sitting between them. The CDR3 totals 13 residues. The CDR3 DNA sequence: TGTGCCAGCAGTTCTGGACAGTACTATGGCTACACCTTC. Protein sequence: CASSSGQYYGYTF.

The CDR3 loop reads CASSPTTQGREQYF. Written as DNA, the CDR3 is TGTGCCAGCTCACCGACTACCCAGGGGCGCGAGCAGTACTTC. V and J are TRBV18 and TRBJ2-7; D might be TRBD1 (6 bases). Trimming removed 3 bases from V and 6 bases from J, with 15 bases in between. The length of the CDR3 is 14 residues. In germline, CDR1 is KGHSH, CDR2 LQKENI.

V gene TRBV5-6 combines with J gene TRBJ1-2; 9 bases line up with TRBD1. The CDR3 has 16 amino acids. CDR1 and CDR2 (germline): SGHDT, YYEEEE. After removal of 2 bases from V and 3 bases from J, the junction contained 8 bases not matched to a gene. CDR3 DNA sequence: TGTGCCAGCAGCTTTTTCACAGGGGGCCCCCACTATGGCTACACCTTC. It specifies CASSFFTGGPHYGYTF.

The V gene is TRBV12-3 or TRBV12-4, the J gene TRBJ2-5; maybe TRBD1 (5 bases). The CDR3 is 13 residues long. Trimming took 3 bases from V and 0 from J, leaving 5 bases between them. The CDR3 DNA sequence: TGTGCCAGCAGTTTGACAGACCAAGAGACCCAGTACTTC. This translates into CASSLTDQETQYF.